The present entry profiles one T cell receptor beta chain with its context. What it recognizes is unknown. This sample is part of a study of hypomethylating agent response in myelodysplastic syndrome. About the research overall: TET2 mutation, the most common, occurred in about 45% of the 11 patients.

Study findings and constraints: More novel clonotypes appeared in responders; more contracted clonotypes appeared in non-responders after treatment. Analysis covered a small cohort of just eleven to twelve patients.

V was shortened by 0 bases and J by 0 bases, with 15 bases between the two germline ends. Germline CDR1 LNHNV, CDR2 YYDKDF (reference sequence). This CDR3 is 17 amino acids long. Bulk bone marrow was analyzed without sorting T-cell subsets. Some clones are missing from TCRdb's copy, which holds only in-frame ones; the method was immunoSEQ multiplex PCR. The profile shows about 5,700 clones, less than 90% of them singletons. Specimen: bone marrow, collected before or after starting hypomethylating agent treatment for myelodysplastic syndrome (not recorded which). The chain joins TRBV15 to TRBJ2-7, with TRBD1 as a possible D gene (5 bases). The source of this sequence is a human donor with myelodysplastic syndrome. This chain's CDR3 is CATSRESTETYSYEQYF. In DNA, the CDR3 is TGTGCCACCAGCAGAGAGTCGACAGAGACGTACTCCTACGAGCAGTACTTC.